These 20 T cell receptor beta chains came from one sample sequenced in a study of cytomegalovirus exposure and HLA in healthy donors. The repertoire was sequenced with immunoSEQ multiplex PCR; TCRdb's copy has only in-frame clones and lacks some. Of 150,000 to 200,000 clones detected, around 88% appear once; the ten largest clones hold around 1.6%. Sequenced material: PBMCs. The receptors come from a woman between 18 and 29 years old in good health and CMV-seronegative.

In this sample, this clone turned up a few times. Within the sample, other DNA sequences also encode this same CDR3. This chain links TRBV18 with TRBJ1-1, with 7 bases matching TRBD1. The V gene end was trimmed by 3 bases and the J gene end by 3 bases; junction bases not matched to a gene: 1. The CDR3 totals 13 residues. In germline, CDR1 is KGHSH, CDR2 LQKENI. CDR3: CASSPGQDTEAFF. CDR3 in DNA: TGTGCCAGCTCACCCGGACAGGACACTGAAGCTTTCTTT.

J is TRBJ2-2 and V is TRBV11-2, with D possibly matching TRBD1 (5 bases). CDR3 length: 15 residues. Trimming shortened V by 0 bases and J by 2 bases, and 7 bases separated the two germline ends. Germline assignment: CDR1 SGHAT and CDR2 FQNNGV. This CDR3 is CASSLEQVNTGELFF. The CDR3 DNA sequence: TGTGCCAGCAGCTTAGAACAGGTCAACACCGGGGAGCTGTTTTTT. Drawing the rest from reference TRBV11-2 and TRBJ2-2, the complete variable domain is EAGVAQSPRYKIIEKRQSVAFWCNPISGHATLYWYQQILGQGPKLLIQFQNNGVVDDSQLPKDRFSAERLKGVDSTLKIQPAKLEDSAVYLCASSLEQVNTGELFFGEGSRLTVL.

The chain couples TRBV4-1 to TRBJ1-6; TRBD1 matches 8 bases. CDR3 length: 16 amino acids. Per the germline V gene, CDR1 is MGHRA and CDR2 is YSYEKL. Germline trimming cut 2 bases from V and 9 bases from J; bases unmatched to any gene: 9. CDR3 residues: CASSQHLTGESSPLHF. In DNA form, the CDR3 reads TGCGCCAGCAGCCAACACTTGACAGGGGAGAGTTCACCCCTCCACTTT.

CDR3 loop: CASSPHGGDNEKLFF. The CDR3, as DNA: TGCGCCAGCAGCCCCCATGGGGGCGACAATGAAAAACTGTTTTTT. The gene calls are TRBV5-1 and TRBJ1-4, with a weak D call TRBD1 (6 bases). The germline V and J ends were trimmed by 4 bases and 5 bases, with 15 bases remaining between them. This CDR3 has 15 residues. Germline-derived CDR1 and CDR2 are SGHRS and YFSETQ.

This sequence joins TRBV20-1 and TRBJ1-1; the D is unclear. Trimming removed 7 bases at V and 7 bases at J, with 13 bases between. Per the germline V gene, CDR1 is DFQATT and CDR2 is SNEGSKA (reference sequence). The CDR3 is 11 residues long. This CDR3 reads CSVAPEGEAFF. The CDR3 nucleotides read TGCAGTGTCGCACCGGAGGGTGAAGCTTTCTTT.

This clone appeared a few times. This sequence joins TRBV20-1 and TRBJ1-1; D not certain. The germline V gene encodes CDR1 DFQATT and CDR2 SNEGSKA (reference sequence). This CDR3 spans 11 amino acids. The ends were cut back, 5 bases at V and 4 bases at J, with 8 bases in the middle. DNA for the CDR3: TGCAGTGCTCCCTTCAGCACTGAAGCTTTCTTT. It encodes CSAPFSTEAFF.

The V and J genes are TRBV7-6 and TRBJ2-6; D possibly corresponds to TRBD1 (5 bases). Germline CDR1 SGHVS, CDR2 FNYEAQ. V gave up 5 bases and J gave up 0 bases, with 20 bases separating them. The CDR3 totals 19 residues. In DNA form, the CDR3 reads TGTGCCAGCAGCACCCACAGGCCCTCCTCCGCCTCTGGGGCCAACGTCCTGACTTTC. This codes for CASSTHRPSSASGANVLTF.

The rearrangement links TRBV5-4 to TRBJ2-3; 10 bases map to TRBD2. Trimming cost V 2 bases and J 4 bases; bases outside gene matches: 7. Germline V gene data show CDR1 as SGHNT and CDR2 as YYREEE (reference sequence). The CDR3 loop spans 16 amino acids. Here the CDR3 reads CASSLRSGGASDTQYF. The CDR3 DNA reads TGTGCCAGCAGCTTAAGGAGCGGGGGGGCGTCAGATACGCAGTATTTT.

This chain uses TRBV6-6 with TRBJ1-1, with TRBD1 as a possible D gene (6 bases). Trimming stripped 6 bases from V and 3 bases from J, with 14 bases between. The CDR3 totals 14 residues. Germline V gene lookup returns CDR1 MNHNY and CDR2 SVGAGI (reference sequence). Written as DNA, the CDR3 is TGTGCCAGCAGGGACAGCGGGGCGGACACTGAAGCTTTCTTT. Its protein is CASRDSGADTEAFF.

The chain links TRBV5-1 to TRBJ2-1, with 10 bases aligning to TRBD2. Germline CDR1 reads SGHRS; CDR2 reads YFSETQ. The CDR3 runs to 17 residues. V lost 1 base to trimming and J lost 6 bases; unmatched junction nucleotides: 10. CDR3 sequence reads: CASSLLSGSGRFNEQFF. As DNA, the CDR3 is TGCGCCAGCAGCTTGCTAAGTGGTAGCGGGAGGTTCAATGAGCAGTTCTTC.

The V gene is TRBV6-4, the J gene TRBJ2-6; D gene ambiguous. Between the trimmed V and J ends, which lost 3 bases and 2 bases, there was a span of 11 bases. CDR3 length equals 16 residues. Germline CDR1 is MRHNA and CDR2 is SNTAGT. The CDR3 sequence is CASSEEQSAGANVLTF. DNA for the CDR3: TGTGCCAGCAGTGAGGAACAGTCAGCTGGGGCCAACGTCCTGACTTTC.

The DNA of the CDR3 is TGTGCCACAGGCAGGGGGCCGGACAATGAGCAGTTCTTC. The encoded protein is CATGRGPDNEQFF. The chain joins TRBV10-3 to TRBJ2-1, with TRBD1 matching over 8 bases. Losses at the gene ends were 10 bases for V and 5 bases for J; bases not matched to a gene: 7. This CDR3 is 13 amino acids long. Germline V gene lookup returns CDR1 ENHRY and CDR2 SYGVKD.

The chain is built from TRBV2 and TRBJ2-2; no reliable D call. This CDR3 is 13 amino acids long. Germline V gene lookup returns CDR1 SNHLY and CDR2 FYNNEI. Deletions cut 6 bases from V and 1 base from J, with 6 bases between. CDR3 region: CASRQLNTGELFF. CDR3 nucleotide sequence: TGTGCCAGCAGACAGTTGAACACCGGGGAGCTGTTTTTT.

CDR3 DNA sequence: TGTGCCAGCAGCGTACTTGGGATCCTCCCGCGGGCGTACCACAACTATGGCTACACCTTC. It specifies CASSVLGILPRAYHNYGYTF. This chain links TRBV9 with TRBJ1-2; D gene uncertain. Trimming removed 1 base from V and 2 bases from J, with 27 bases in between. CDR1 is SGDLS, CDR2 YYNGEE, per germline. This CDR3 is built from 20 residues.

V gene TRBV25-1 combines with J gene TRBJ2-1; maybe TRBD2 (6 bases). V lost 3 bases and J 6 bases, leaving 21 bases between the germline ends. Per the germline V gene, CDR1 is MGHDK and CDR2 is SYGVNS. The CDR3 contains 17 residues. The chain's CDR3 is CASSDFGGGMVFNEQFF. CDR3 nucleotides: TGTGCCAGCAGTGACTTCGGTGGCGGGATGGTTTTCAATGAGCAGTTCTTC.

This clone appeared once. The chain employs TRBV11-3 and TRBJ2-2, with 10 positions matching TRBD1. Germline CDR1 and CDR2: SGHNT and YENEEA. After removal of 5 bases from V and 6 bases from J, the junction contained 9 bases not matched to a gene. The CDR3 sequence is 16 residues long. The CDR3 loop reads CASSLPTGTGAGELFF. DNA of the CDR3: TGTGCCAGCAGCCTTCCTACCGGGACAGGGGCCGGGGAGCTGTTTTTT.

The chain recombines TRBV27 with TRBJ1-2; D uncertain. CDR1 is MNHEY and CDR2 is SMNVEV in the germline V gene (reference sequence). The ends were cut back, 6 bases at V and 6 bases at J, with 17 bases in the middle. The CDR3 spans 14 residues. The CDR3 DNA follows: TGTGCCAGCAGCCGGCACCCGATTGGAGATGGCTACACCTTC. Its translation: CASSRHPIGDGYTF.

The chain uses TRBV12-5 and TRBJ2-7, with TRBD1 identical over 9 bases. The CDR3 runs 14 residues. V lost 6 bases and J lost 4; bases outside the gene matches: 7. Germline V gene data show CDR1 as LGHNT and CDR2 as FRNRAP. The CDR3 coding sequence is TGTGCTAGTGGAGTGGACAGGGGACTGTACGAGCAGTACTTC. It encodes CASGVDRGLYEQYF.

This chain uses TRBV2 with TRBJ1-1, with 7 bases matching TRBD1. The germline V gene has CDR1 SNHLY and CDR2 FYNNEI. V lost 4 bases to trimming and J lost 1 base; unmatched junction nucleotides: 3. The CDR3 totals 14 residues. CDR3 loop: CASSARTGNTEAFF. In nucleotides, the CDR3 is TGTGCCAGCAGTGCTCGGACAGGGAACACTGAAGCTTTCTTT.

This clone was seen repeatedly, ten times or more. The J gene is TRBJ2-1, the V gene TRBV19, with 11 bases fitting TRBD2. With V trimmed by 1 base and J by 7 bases, 0 bases remained unmatched. The CDR3 loop spans 14 amino acids. Per germline, CDR1 LNHDA and CDR2 SQIVND (reference sequence). The CDR3 DNA reads as TGTGCCAGTAGTATAGGACTAGCGGGGAATGAGCAGTTCTTC. This sequence encodes CASSIGLAGNEQFF.